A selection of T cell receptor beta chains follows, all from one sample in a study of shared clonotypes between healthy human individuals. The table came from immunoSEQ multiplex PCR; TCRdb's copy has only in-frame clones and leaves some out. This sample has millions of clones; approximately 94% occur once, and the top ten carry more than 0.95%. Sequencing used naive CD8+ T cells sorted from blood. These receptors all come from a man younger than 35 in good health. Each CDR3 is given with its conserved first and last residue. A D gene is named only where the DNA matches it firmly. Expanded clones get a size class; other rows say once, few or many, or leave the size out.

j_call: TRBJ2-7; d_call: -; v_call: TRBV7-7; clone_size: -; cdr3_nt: TGTGCTAGCAGCTTAGGCCCAGGGAGCTCCTACGAGCAGTACTTC; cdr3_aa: CASSLGPGSSYEQYF
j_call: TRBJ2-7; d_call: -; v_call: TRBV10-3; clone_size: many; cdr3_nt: TGTGCCATTCGGACAGAGACCTACGAGCAGTACTTC; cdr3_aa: CAIRTETYEQYF
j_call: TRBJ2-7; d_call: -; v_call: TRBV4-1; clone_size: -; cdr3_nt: TGCGCCAGCAGCCAAGCGGAACTCTCTTGGGACGAGCAGTACTTC; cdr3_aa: CASSQAELSWDEQYF
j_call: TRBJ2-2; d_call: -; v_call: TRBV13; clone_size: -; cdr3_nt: TGTGCCAGCAGCTCTTGGACGGAGAACACCGGGGAGCTGTTTTTT; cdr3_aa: CASSSWTENTGELFF
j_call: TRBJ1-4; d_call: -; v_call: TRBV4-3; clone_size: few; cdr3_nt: TGCGCCAGCAGCTATCGAGGACCCTGGACAGCCGCCGAAAAACTGTTTTTT; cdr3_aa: CASSYRGPWTAAEKLFF
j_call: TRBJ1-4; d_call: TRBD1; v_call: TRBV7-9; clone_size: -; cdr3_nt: TGTGCCAGCAGTTCTCCGGGACAGGATAATGAAAAACTGTTTTTT; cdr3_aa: CASSSPGQDNEKLFF
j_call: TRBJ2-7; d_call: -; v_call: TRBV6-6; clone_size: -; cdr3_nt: TGTGCCAGCAGCCCAACCCGGACGTGGGAGCAGTACTTC; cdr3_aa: CASSPTRTWEQYF
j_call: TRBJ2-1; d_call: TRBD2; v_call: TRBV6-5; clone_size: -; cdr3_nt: TGTGCCAGCAGTTACTCGACTAGCGGGATCTACAATGAGCAGTTCTTC; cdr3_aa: CASSYSTSGIYNEQFF
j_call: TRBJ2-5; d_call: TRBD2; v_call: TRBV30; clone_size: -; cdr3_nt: TGTGCCTGGGGTGGACTAGCGGAACTCCAAGAGACCCAGTACTTC; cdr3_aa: CAWGGLAELQETQYF
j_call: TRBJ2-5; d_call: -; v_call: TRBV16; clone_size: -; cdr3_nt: TGTGCCAGCAGCCAATCTGCAGGTCAAGAGACCCAGTACTTC; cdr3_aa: CASSQSAGQETQYF
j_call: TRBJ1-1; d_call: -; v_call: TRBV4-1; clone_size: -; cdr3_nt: TGCGCCAGCAGCCCCTTAGGGGGTTCGAACACTGAAGCTTTCTTT; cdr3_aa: CASSPLGGSNTEAFF
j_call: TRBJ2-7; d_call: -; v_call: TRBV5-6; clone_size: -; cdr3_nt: TGTGCCAGCAGCTTGGCCTATTTTGGGACCCGAACCTACGAGCAGTACTTC; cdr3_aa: CASSLAYFGTRTYEQYF
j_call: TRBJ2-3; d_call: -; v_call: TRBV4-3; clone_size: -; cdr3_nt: TGCGCCAGCAGCCAAGCCCTAACCACCTTAAGCACAGATACGCAGTATTTT; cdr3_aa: CASSQALTTLSTDTQYF
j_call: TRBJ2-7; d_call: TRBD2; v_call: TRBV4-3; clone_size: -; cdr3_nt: TGCGCCAGCAGCCAAGATCGAGGGCTAGCGGGTTTAACCTACGAGCAGTACTTC; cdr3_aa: CASSQDRGLAGLTYEQYF
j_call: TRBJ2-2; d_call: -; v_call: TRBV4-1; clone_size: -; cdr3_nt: TGCGCCAGCAGCCAAGAGGTCGGGGGGCTGTTTTTT; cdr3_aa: CASSQEVGGLFF
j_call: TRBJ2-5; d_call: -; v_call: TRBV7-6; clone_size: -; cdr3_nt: TGTGCCAGCAGCCGTGAGGTAGAGAGGGAGACCCAGTACTTC; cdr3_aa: CASSREVERETQYF